Below, one T cell receptor beta chain is given with its context. With V trimmed by 8 bases and J by 3 bases, 10 bases remained unmatched. In germline, CDR1 is SNHLY, CDR2 FYNNEI. CDR3 length: 15 residues. Sequencing was performed with immunoSEQ multiplex PCR; in TCRdb, only in-frame clones are kept and a portion is missing. This repertoire shows hundreds of thousands of clones, approximately 85% found once; its top ten account for approximately 0.01%. The record originates from a study of shared T cell receptors in the human thymus. These same records also appear under a second study, on human thymus T cells.

Input material: thymocytes. The V and J genes are TRBV2 and TRBJ2-7; 10 bases are shared with TRBD2. This sequence originates from a girl under two years old with a congenital heart defect. CDR3: CASGSLAGENYEQYF. The CDR3 DNA is TGTGCCAGCGGAAGCCTAGCGGGGGAGAACTACGAGCAGTACTTC. The full variable domain, with the rest looked up from reference TRBV2 and TRBJ2-7, is EPEVTQTPSHQVTQMGQEVILRCVPISNHLYFYWYRQILGQKVEFLVSFYNNEISEKSEIFDDQFSVERPDGSNFTLKIRSTKLEDSAMYFCASGSLAGENYEQYFGPGTRLTVT.